The 5 T cell receptor beta chains below come from one sample, sequenced in a study of neurological immune-mediated disorders. TCRdb fed the 5' RACE reads into MiXCR, producing one record per CDR3 protein. This sample has around 94,000 distinct CDR3 sequences, with 3.5% found just once. Source material: PBMCs. These receptors came from a woman younger than 30 with multiple sclerosis.

This clonotype was picked up many times. CDR3 sequence (DNA): TGCAGCGTAGACCGAGCATTTATGGGGTACACTGAAGCTTTCTTT. The encoded protein is CSVDRAFMGYTEAFF. The chain combines TRBV29-1 with TRBJ1-1; D is ambiguous. Germline V gene data show CDR1 as SQVTM and CDR2 as ANQGSEA. This CDR3 has 15 amino acids. The V end was cut by 6 bases, the J end by 3 bases, with 20 bases between.

This clonotype was found many times. The chain employs TRBV10-3 and TRBJ1-5, with no clear D. The V end lost 0 bases, the J end lost 6 bases, and 9 bases lay between the germline ends. The CDR3 covers 14 residues. Germline assignment: CDR1 ENHRY and CDR2 SYGVKD. In DNA, the CDR3 is TGTGCCATCAGTGAGTCGAAAGGCAGTCAGCCCCAGCATTTT. This encodes CAISESKGSQPQHF.

This clonotype was picked up many times. The chain has TRBV6-2 or TRBV6-3 and TRBJ2-1, with 7 bases matching TRBD1. CDR1 and CDR2 from the germline V gene are MNHEY and SVGEGT. V trimming: 8 bases; J trimming: 2 bases; junction bases outside the gene matches: 6. CDR3 size: 14 residues. The CDR3 sequence is CASGDGTAYNEQFF. The CDR3, as DNA: TGTGCCAGCGGGGACGGGACAGCCTACAATGAGCAGTTCTTC.

This clonotype came up many times. The V and J genes are TRBV5-1 and TRBJ1-2; no clear D. This CDR3 region has 13 residues. The V and J ends lost 0 bases and 4 bases respectively, with 7 bases between them. Germline V lookup: CDR1 SGHRS, CDR2 YFSETQ. The CDR3 protein is CASSLDAFYGYTF. CDR3 nucleotides: TGCGCCAGCAGCTTGGACGCCTTCTATGGCTACACCTTC.

This clonotype showed up many times. This chain uses TRBV7-2 with TRBJ2-2; D is undetermined. Per germline, CDR1 SGHTA and CDR2 FQGNSA. The CDR3 is 14 amino acids. Trimming took off 5 bases at V and 3 bases at J, with 10 bases between the two ends. The CDR3 DNA follows: TGTGCCAGCAGCCCCAAGGCCGACACCGGGGAGCTGTTTTTT. It translates to CASSPKADTGELFF. The full variable domain, its missing parts supplied by reference TRBV7-2 and TRBJ2-2, is GAGVSQSPSNKVTEKGKDVELRCDPISGHTALYWYRQSLGQGLEFLIYFQGNSAPDKSGLPSDRFSAERTGGSVSTLTIQRTQQEDSAVYLCASSPKADTGELFFGEGSRLTVL.